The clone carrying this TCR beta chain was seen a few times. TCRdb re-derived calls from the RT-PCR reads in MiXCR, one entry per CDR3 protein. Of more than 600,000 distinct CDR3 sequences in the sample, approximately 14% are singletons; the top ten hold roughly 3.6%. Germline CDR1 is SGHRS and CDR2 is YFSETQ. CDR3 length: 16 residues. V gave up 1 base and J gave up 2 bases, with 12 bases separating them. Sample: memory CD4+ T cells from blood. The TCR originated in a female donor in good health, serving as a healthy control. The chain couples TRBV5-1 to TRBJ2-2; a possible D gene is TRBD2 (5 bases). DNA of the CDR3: TGCGCCAGCAGCTTGATCGCTGGAGGAAACACCGGGGAGCTGTTTTTT. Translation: CASSLIAGGNTGELFF.